Below are 27 T cell receptor beta chains sequenced from a single sample in a study of cytomegalovirus exposure and HLA in healthy donors. The PCR was carried out with 60 Vbeta primers and 13 Jbeta primers. Some clones are missing from TCRdb's copy, which holds only in-frame ones; the method was immunoSEQ multiplex PCR. The sample includes around 130,000 clones, around four fifths of them seen just once. Sequencing was performed on PBMCs. The source is a man between 35 and 55 years old in good health and CMV-seronegative.

The rearrangement joins TRBV30 to TRBJ1-6; D gene ambiguous. With 2 bases removed from V and 10 bases from J, the gap between germline ends came to 9 bases. Germline V gene lookup returns CDR1 GTSNPN and CDR2 SVGIG (reference sequence). The CDR3 runs to 12 residues. CDR3 residues: CAWSRAGSPLHF. The CDR3 DNA reads as TGTGCCTGGAGTAGGGCGGGATCACCCCTCCACTTT.

The chain is built from TRBV2 and TRBJ2-3; perhaps TRBD2 as D (5 bases). The CDR3 extends over 15 amino acids. Per the germline V gene, CDR1 is SNHLY and CDR2 is FYNNEI. Trimming stripped 6 bases from V and 4 bases from J, with 17 bases between. CDR3 coding DNA: TGTGCCAGCAGAAACGAACTAGATTGGGCAGATACGCAGTATTTT. The encoded protein is CASRNELDWADTQYF.

The chain combines TRBV27 with TRBJ1-5, with D tentatively TRBD1 (6 bases). The CDR3 runs 14 residues. The V gene lost 2 bases and the J gene lost 4 bases, with 9 bases spanning the gap. Germline-derived CDR1 and CDR2 are MNHEY and SMNVEV (reference sequence). The CDR3 spells CASSLRQGNQPQHF. CDR3 nucleotide sequence: TGTGCCAGCAGTTTAAGGCAGGGGAATCAGCCCCAGCATTTT.

The chain joins TRBV5-6 to TRBJ1-4; possible D gene TRBD1, 5 bases. The CDR3 extends over 15 amino acids. CDR1 and CDR2 from the germline V gene are SGHDT and YYEEEE. V was clipped by 3 bases and J by 8 bases, with 17 bases between them. The CDR3 region is CASSSAGGLKEKLFF. The CDR3 DNA sequence: TGTGCCAGCAGCTCAGCCGGGGGGTTAAAGGAAAAACTGTTTTTT. The full variable domain, completed using reference TRBV5-6 and TRBJ1-4, is DAGVTQSPTHLIKTRGQQVTLRCSPKSGHDTVSWYQQALGQGPQFIFQYYEEEERQRGNFPDRFSGHQFPNYSSELNVNALLLGDSALYLCASSSAGGLKEKLFFGSGTQLSVL.

The chain recombines TRBV6-5 with TRBJ1-2; a weak D match, TRBD1 (5 bases). Germline assignment: CDR1 MNHEY and CDR2 SVGAGI. The CDR3 runs to 13 residues. Trimming removed 5 bases at V and 6 bases at J, with 13 bases between. The CDR3 here is CASSGRVDDGYTF. For the CDR3, the DNA is TGTGCCAGCAGTGGCAGGGTAGACGATGGCTACACCTTC.

The chain uses TRBV10-2 and TRBJ2-5, with TRBD2 identical over 11 bases. There are 15 residues in the CDR3. From germline, CDR1 is WSHSY and CDR2 SAAADI. V lost 3 bases and J lost 2; bases outside the gene matches: 2. The CDR3 reads CASSDIAGGQETQYF. CDR3 DNA sequence: TGCGCCAGCAGTGATATAGCGGGGGGGCAAGAGACCCAGTACTTC.

The V call is TRBV27, the J call TRBJ2-2; TRBD1 is a possible D gene (6 bases). The V gene lost 3 bases and the J gene lost 7 bases, with 6 bases spanning the gap. Germline loops: CDR1 MNHEY, CDR2 SMNVEV (reference sequence). The CDR3 has 12 amino acids. As DNA, the CDR3 is TGTGCCAGCAGTTTCAGGGGCGGGGAGCTGTTTTTT. Amino acid sequence: CASSFRGGELFF.

In DNA, the CDR3 is TGTGCCAGCACAACTCTTAAGGGACTAGCGTACTTC. Protein product: CASTTLKGLAYF. The chain recombines TRBV7-2 with TRBJ2-7, with TRBD2 identical over 9 bases. Trimming took 7 bases from V and 12 from J; bases not matched to a gene: 10. CDR3 size: 12 residues. CDR1 is SGHTA and CDR2 is FQGNSA in the germline V gene.

This chain uses TRBV6-1 with TRBJ1-5; the D gene is possibly TRBD1 (6 bases). Trimming shortened V by 7 bases and J by 7 bases, and 17 bases separated the two germline ends. This CDR3 is 14 amino acids long. Per the germline V gene, CDR1 is MNHNS and CDR2 is SASEGT. CDR3 loop: CASMGQGRIQPQHF. CDR3 DNA: TGTGCCAGCATGGGGCAGGGGAGAATCCAGCCCCAGCATTTT.

This rearrangement joins TRBV28 to TRBJ2-7; perhaps TRBD2 as D (6 bases). Trimming removed 3 bases from V and 4 bases from J, with 7 bases in between. This CDR3 region has 12 residues. Germline V gene sequence: CDR1 MDHEN, CDR2 SYDVKM. The CDR3 DNA sequence: TGTGCCAGCAGTTTCGCGGGATACGAGCAGTACTTC. This codes for CASSFAGYEQYF.

The V gene is TRBV4-3, the J gene TRBJ1-2; D is undetermined. This CDR3 has 15 residues. Germline CDR1 reads LGHNA; CDR2 reads YSLEER. Trimming removed 0 bases at V and 3 bases at J, with 11 bases between. The CDR3 loop is CASSQEMEKYYGYTF. The CDR3 DNA is TGCGCCAGCAGCCAAGAGATGGAGAAATACTATGGCTACACCTTC.

The chain couples TRBV6-5 to TRBJ1-1; D ambiguous. Germline V gene sequence: CDR1 MNHEY, CDR2 SVGAGI. The CDR3 covers 16 residues. Trimming pared 0 bases from V and 3 bases from J, leaving 14 bases between. The CDR3 here is CASSYSSSGLDTEAFF. CDR3 nucleotides: TGTGCCAGCAGTTACTCGAGTTCGGGGTTAGACACTGAAGCTTTCTTT.

In DNA form, the CDR3 reads TGTGCCAGCAGCGCGCGGAGGCAGGTGAGGCAATATGAGCAGTTCTTC. It specifies CASSARRQVRQYEQFF. The chain couples TRBV14 to TRBJ2-1; the D gene is possibly TRBD2 (5 bases). The germline gives CDR1 SGHDN, CDR2 FVKESK. This CDR3 comprises 16 residues. V lost 5 bases and J 8 bases, leaving 22 bases between the germline ends.

The chain links TRBV7-2 to TRBJ2-1; D gene ambiguous. This CDR3 has 13 residues. Deletions cut 5 bases from V and 5 bases from J, with 10 bases between. The germline V gene has CDR1 SGHTA and CDR2 FQGNSA. The CDR3 is CASSPPFNNEQFF. The CDR3 DNA reads as TGTGCCAGCAGCCCCCCTTTTAACAATGAGCAGTTCTTC.

The chain couples TRBV11-3 to TRBJ2-7; 7 nucleotides line up with TRBD1. CDR1 and CDR2 (germline): SGHNT, YENEEA. Trimming removed 3 bases from V and 5 bases from J; junction bases left unmatched: 1. The CDR3 contains 12 residues. CDR3 sequence reads: CASSLTGNEQYF. The DNA of the CDR3 is TGTGCCAGCAGCTTGACAGGGAACGAGCAGTACTTC. Full variable domain (remainder filled in from reference TRBV11-3 and TRBJ2-7): EAGVVQSPRYKIIEKKQPVAFWCNPISGHNTLYWYLQNLGQGPELLIRYENEEAVDDSQLPKDRFSAERLKGVDSTLKIQPAELGDSAVYLCASSLTGNEQYFGPGTRLTVT.

The V gene is TRBV7-3, the J gene TRBJ2-3, with TRBD2 matching over 15 bases. CDR3 length equals 16 residues. Germline lookup yields CDR1 SGHTA and CDR2 FQGTGA. V lost 5 bases and J lost 9; bases outside the gene matches: 9. CDR3 bases: TGTGCCAGCAGCCCCCGGACTAGCGGGAGGGCCAAAACGCAGTATTTT. It encodes CASSPRTSGRAKTQYF.

The chain employs TRBV6-1 and TRBJ2-3, with 8 bases identical to TRBD2. Unmatched junction bases numbered 8, after V lost 6 bases and J lost 3 bases. Germline CDR1 and CDR2: MNHNS and SASEGT. CDR3 length equals 15 residues. CDR3 bases: TGTGCCAGCAGACAGACCGGGGGGGGGACAGATACGCAGTATTTT. It yields the protein CASRQTGGGTDTQYF.

This clone was recorded a few times. Germline and junction disagree at one end, which may indicate a read error. The CDR3 DNA is TGTGCCAGCGGGCTAGCGGGTGATGGGGCCAACGGCCTGACTTTC. Protein sequence: CASGLAGDGANGLTF. The chain recombines TRBV7-3 with TRBJ2-6; 8 bases map to TRBD2. Germline CDR1 is SGHTA and CDR2 is FQGTGA. The CDR3 extends over 15 amino acids.

The gene calls are TRBV27 and TRBJ1-5, with TRBD1 matching 8 bases. The CDR3 spans 16 residues. After removal of 6 bases from V and 1 base from J, the junction contained 8 bases not matched to a gene. Germline V gives CDR1 MNHEY, CDR2 SMNVEV (reference sequence). CDR3 coding DNA: TGTGCCAGCAGAACTTCAGGGGGCGAAAGCAATCAGCCCCAGCATTTT. It specifies CASRTSGGESNQPQHF.

This rearrangement joins TRBV6-5 to TRBJ1-1; maybe TRBD1 (6 bases). The CDR3 is made up of 13 amino acids. Germline V lookup: CDR1 MNHEY, CDR2 SVGAGI. Trimming took off 7 bases at V and 6 bases at J, with 15 bases between the two ends. The CDR3 spells CASNLQGNAEAFF. CDR3 nucleotide sequence: TGTGCCAGCAATTTACAGGGTAACGCTGAAGCTTTCTTT.

As for this clone: The germline gene is not matched at one end of the junction; a read error may be the cause. This chain links TRBV7-7 with TRBJ1-4; 7 bases map to TRBD1. The V gene's germline CDR1 is SSHAT and CDR2 FNYEAQ (reference sequence). This CDR3 is 15 amino acids long. CDR3 residues: CASSNKGARREKLFF. In DNA, the CDR3 is TGTGCTAGCAGCAATAAGGGGGCGCGTAGAGAAAAACTGTTTTTT.

The chain links TRBV7-9 to TRBJ2-1; tentative D call: TRBD2 (6 bases). Trimming took 4 bases from V and 9 from J, leaving 19 bases between them. CDR3 size: 15 residues. Germline loops: CDR1 SEHNR, CDR2 FQNEAQ (reference sequence). The CDR3 DNA sequence: TGTGCCAGCAGCTACCCTACATCGGGAGTAAGTGAGCAGTTCTTC. It codes for CASSYPTSGVSEQFF.

The J gene is TRBJ1-1, the V gene TRBV7-9; the D is unclear. Germline-derived CDR1 and CDR2 are SEHNR and FQNEAQ (reference sequence). V shed 7 bases and J shed 5 bases, with 14 bases lying between them. The CDR3 sequence is 13 residues long. The CDR3 sequence is CASTSSTVTEAFF. As DNA, the CDR3 is TGTGCCAGCACCTCTTCTACGGTTACTGAAGCTTTCTTT.

The rearrangement joins TRBV18 to TRBJ1-1, with no clear D. Germline loops: CDR1 KGHSH, CDR2 LQKENI. The CDR3 is made up of 14 amino acids. Trimming removed 2 bases at V and 0 bases at J, with 7 bases between. The CDR3 sequence: CASSPLALNTEAFF. CDR3 nucleotides: TGTGCCAGCTCACCATTGGCCTTGAACACTGAAGCTTTCTTT.

CDR3 coding DNA: TGTGCCAGTAGTATAGTCCATCCCCTAGCGGGAGAGACCCAGTACTTC. Translated: CASSIVHPLAGETQYF. The V and J genes are TRBV19 and TRBJ2-5; 8 bases are a match to TRBD2. The germline V gene encodes CDR1 LNHDA and CDR2 SQIVND (reference sequence). Trimming took 1 base from V and 4 from J; bases not matched to a gene: 8. The CDR3 has 16 amino acids. The full variable domain, completed using reference TRBV19 and TRBJ2-5, is DGGITQSPKYLFRKEGQNVTLSCEQNLNHDAMYWYRQDPGQGLRLIYYSQIVNDFQKGDIAEGYSVSREKKESFPLTVTSAQKNPTAFYLCASSIVHPLAGETQYFGPGTRLLVL.

This clone was observed a few times. CDR3 DNA sequence: TGTGCCAGCAGTTTTACCGGGGGGGACTACGAGCAGTACTTC. Translating gives CASSFTGGDYEQYF. The chain joins TRBV28 to TRBJ2-7; TRBD2 matches at 8 bases. CDR1 and CDR2 from the germline V gene are MDHEN and SYDVKM. Losses at the gene ends were 3 bases for V and 3 bases for J; bases not matched to a gene: 4. The CDR3 totals 14 residues.

This chain joins TRBV10-3 and TRBJ1-4, with 7 bases matching TRBD1. The length of the CDR3 is 14 residues. Looked up from germline, CDR1 is ENHRY and CDR2 is SYGVKD. Trimming cost V 6 bases and J 8 bases; bases outside gene matches: 9. The CDR3 DNA reads as TGTGCCATCAGCTCTCCCGGGACAGCCGAAAAACTGTTTTTT. Protein sequence: CAISSPGTAEKLFF.